This T cell receptor (beta chain) was profiled in a study of cytomegalovirus exposure and HLA in healthy donors. Findings and limits, study-wide: As was reported, the classifier diagnosed cytomegalovirus status with high specificity and sensitivity.

Turning to this clone: Its antigen is unidentified.

Clones were read by immunoSEQ multiplex PCR, and TCRdb kept only the in-frame ones, dropping some. The profile shows about 160,000 clones, roughly 89% of them singletons. The CDR3 is 11 residues long. With 10 bases removed from V and 2 bases from J, the gap between germline ends came to 9 bases. The germline V gene encodes CDR1 MGHDK and CDR2 SYGVNS. The sample taken for sequencing was PBMCs. The genes are TRBV25-1 and TRBJ2-7; D perhaps matches TRBD1 (6 bases). The sequence was obtained from a man aged 18 to 30 in good health and CMV-seropositive. The CDR3 sequence is CAIPGAYEQYF. Here the CDR3 DNA reads TGTGCCATTCCAGGGGCCTACGAGCAGTACTTC.